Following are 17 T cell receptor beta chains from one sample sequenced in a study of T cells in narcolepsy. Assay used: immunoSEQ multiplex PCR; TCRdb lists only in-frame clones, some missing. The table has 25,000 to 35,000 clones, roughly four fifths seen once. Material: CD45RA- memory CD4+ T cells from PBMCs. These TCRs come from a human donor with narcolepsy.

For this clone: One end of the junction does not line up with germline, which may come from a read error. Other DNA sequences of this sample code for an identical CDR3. The CDR3 DNA follows: TGTGCCAGCATGGCGCCTCGTCGGGAGACCCAATACTTC. The encoded protein is CASMAPRRETQYF. This sequence joins TRBV6-5 and TRBJ2-5, with D possibly TRBD2 on 6 matching bases. Per the germline V gene, CDR1 is MNHEY and CDR2 is SVGAGI. The CDR3 is 13 residues long.

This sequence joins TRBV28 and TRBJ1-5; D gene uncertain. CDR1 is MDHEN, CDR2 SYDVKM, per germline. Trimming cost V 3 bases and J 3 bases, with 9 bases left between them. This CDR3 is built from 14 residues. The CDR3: CASSFLQPNQPQHF. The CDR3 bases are TGTGCCAGCAGTTTTCTGCAGCCCAATCAGCCCCAGCATTTT.

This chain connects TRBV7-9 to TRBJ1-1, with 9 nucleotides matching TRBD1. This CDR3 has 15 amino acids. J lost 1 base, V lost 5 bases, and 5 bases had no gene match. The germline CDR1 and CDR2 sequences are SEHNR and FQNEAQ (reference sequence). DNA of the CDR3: TGTGCCAGCAGCGCCACAGGGGGCAGGAACACTGAAGCTTTCTTT. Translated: CASSATGGRNTEAFF.

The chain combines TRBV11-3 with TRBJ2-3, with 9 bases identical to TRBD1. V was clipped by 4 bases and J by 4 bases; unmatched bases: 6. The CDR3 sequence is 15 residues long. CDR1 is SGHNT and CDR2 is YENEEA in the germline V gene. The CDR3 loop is CASSSQGATADTQYF. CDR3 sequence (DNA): TGTGCCAGCAGCTCACAGGGGGCTACCGCAGATACGCAGTATTTT.

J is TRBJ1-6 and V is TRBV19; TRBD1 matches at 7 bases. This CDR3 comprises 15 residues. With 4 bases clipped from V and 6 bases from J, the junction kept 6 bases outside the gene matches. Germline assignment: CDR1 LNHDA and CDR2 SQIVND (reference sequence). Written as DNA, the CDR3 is TGTGCCAGTAGTACAACAGGGGTCCCTAATTCACCCCTCCACTTT. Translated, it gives CASSTTGVPNSPLHF.

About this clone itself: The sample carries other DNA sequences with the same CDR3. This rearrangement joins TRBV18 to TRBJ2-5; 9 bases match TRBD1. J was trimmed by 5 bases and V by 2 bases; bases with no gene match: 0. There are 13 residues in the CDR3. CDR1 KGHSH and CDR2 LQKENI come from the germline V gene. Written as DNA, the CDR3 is TGTGCCAGCTCACCAGGACAGGGGGAGACCCAGTACTTC. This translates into CASSPGQGETQYF.

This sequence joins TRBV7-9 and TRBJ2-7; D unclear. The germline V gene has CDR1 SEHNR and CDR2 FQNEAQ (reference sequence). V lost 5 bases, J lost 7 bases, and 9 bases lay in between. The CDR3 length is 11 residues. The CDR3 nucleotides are TGTGCCAGCAGCGACTCGTGGGAGCAGTACTTC. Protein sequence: CASSDSWEQYF.

CDR3 protein: CASSMGQPNEQFF. For the CDR3, the DNA is TGTGCCAGTAGTATGGGTCAGCCCAATGAGCAGTTCTTC. The chain carries TRBV19 and TRBJ2-1; D remains ambiguous. The CDR3 contains 13 residues. Germline CDR1 LNHDA, CDR2 SQIVND (reference sequence). V lost 3 bases, J lost 6 bases, and 9 bases lay in between.

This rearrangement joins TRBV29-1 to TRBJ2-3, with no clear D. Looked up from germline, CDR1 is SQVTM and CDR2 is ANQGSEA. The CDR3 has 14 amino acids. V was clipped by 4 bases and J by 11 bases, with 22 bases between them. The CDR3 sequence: CSVVRRGPRLMQYF. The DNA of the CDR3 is TGCAGCGTTGTTCGCCGTGGCCCCCGATTGATGCAGTATTTT.

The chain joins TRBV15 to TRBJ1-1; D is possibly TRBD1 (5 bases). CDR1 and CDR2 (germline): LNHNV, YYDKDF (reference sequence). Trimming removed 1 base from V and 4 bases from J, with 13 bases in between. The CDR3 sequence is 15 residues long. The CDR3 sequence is CATSRGQGRSTEAFF. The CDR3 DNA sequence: TGTGCCACCAGCAGAGGCCAGGGTAGGAGCACTGAAGCTTTCTTT. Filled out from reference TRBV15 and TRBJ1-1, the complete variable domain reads DAMVIQNPRYQVTQFGKPVTLSCSQTLNHNVMYWYQQKSSQAPKLLFHYYDKDFNNEADTPDNFQSRRPNTSFCFLDIRSPGLGDTAMYLCATSRGQGRSTEAFFGQGTRLTVV.

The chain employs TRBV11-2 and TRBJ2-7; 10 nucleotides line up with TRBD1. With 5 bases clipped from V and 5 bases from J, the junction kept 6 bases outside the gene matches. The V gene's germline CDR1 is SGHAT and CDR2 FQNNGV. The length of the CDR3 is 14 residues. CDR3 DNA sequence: TGTGCCAGCAGCCGAAGACAGGGGGCAGACGAGCAGTACTTC. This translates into CASSRRQGADEQYF.

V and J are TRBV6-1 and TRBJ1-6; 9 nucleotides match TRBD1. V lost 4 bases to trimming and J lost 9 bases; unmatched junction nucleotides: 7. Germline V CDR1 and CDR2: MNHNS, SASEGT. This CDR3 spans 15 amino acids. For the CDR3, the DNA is TGTGCCAGCAGTGGGGACAGGGAGAGGGGTTCACCCCTCCACTTT. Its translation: CASSGDRERGSPLHF.

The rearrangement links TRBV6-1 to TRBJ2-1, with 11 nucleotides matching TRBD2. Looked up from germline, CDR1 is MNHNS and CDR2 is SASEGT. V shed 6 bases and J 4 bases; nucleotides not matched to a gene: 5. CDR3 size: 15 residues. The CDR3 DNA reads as TGTGCCAGCAGCACAGGGACTAGCGGTTACAATGAGCAGTTCTTC. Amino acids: CASSTGTSGYNEQFF.

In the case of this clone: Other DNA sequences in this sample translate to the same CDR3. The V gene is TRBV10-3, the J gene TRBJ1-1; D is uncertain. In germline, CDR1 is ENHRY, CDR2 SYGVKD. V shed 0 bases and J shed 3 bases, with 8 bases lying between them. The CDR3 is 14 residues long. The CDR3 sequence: CAISESRPYTEAFF. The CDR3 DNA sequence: TGTGCCATCAGTGAGTCGAGACCGTACACTGAAGCTTTCTTT.

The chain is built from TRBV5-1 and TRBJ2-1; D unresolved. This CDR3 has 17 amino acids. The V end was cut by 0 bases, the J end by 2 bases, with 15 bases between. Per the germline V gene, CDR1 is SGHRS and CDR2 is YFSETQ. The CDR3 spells CASSLVSFRITYNEQFF. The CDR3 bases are TGCGCCAGCAGCTTGGTGTCTTTCCGTATAACCTACAATGAGCAGTTCTTC.

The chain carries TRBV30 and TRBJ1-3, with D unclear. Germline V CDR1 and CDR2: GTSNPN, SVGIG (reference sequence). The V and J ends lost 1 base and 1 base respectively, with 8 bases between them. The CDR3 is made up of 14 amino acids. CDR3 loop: CAWSGSVSGNTIYF. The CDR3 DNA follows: TGTGCCTGGAGTGGTTCAGTTTCTGGAAACACCATATATTTT. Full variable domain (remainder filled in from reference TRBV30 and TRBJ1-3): SQTIHQWPATLVQPVGSPLSLECTVEGTSNPNLYWYRQAAGRGLQLLFYSVGIGQISSEVPQNLSASRPQDRQFILSSKKLLLSDSGFYLCAWSGSVSGNTIYFGEGSWLTVV.

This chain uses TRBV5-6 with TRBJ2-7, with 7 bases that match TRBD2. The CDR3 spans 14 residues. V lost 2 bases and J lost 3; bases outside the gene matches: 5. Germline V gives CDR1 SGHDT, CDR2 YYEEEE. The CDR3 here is CASSFGLADYEQYF. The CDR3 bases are TGTGCCAGCAGCTTTGGGCTAGCGGACTACGAGCAGTACTTC.